This T cell receptor (beta chain) was observed in a study of T cells in Graves' hyperthyroidism and ophthalmopathy. This clonotype was counted at least ten times. The antigen remains undetermined. Findings and limits, study-wide: Ophthalmopathy was told apart from stable hyperthyroidism by a 13 V-J model. The blood repertoire included most of the expanded thyroid clonotypes above 0.001.

Germline trimming cut 4 bases from V and 2 bases from J; bases unmatched to any gene: 3. CDR3 length: 14 residues. Authors of the study amplified TCR beta CDR3 regions from RNA transcripts. A first-round RT-PCR of the TCR CDR3 used the HTBI primer set. TCRdb re-called the multiplex PCR reads with MiXCR, one entry per CDR3 protein. The data show a few hundred thousand distinct CDR3 sequences, under 15% seen once. The chain carries TRBV12-3 or TRBV12-4 and TRBJ2-7; 9 bases line up with TRBD2. Sequenced sample: blood. The receptor was isolated from a woman aged 25 to 39 with Graves' hyperthyroidism. CDR3 sequence (DNA): TGTGCCAGCAGTTCCCAGCGGGGGGCCTACGAGCAGTACTTC. It yields the protein CASSSQRGAYEQYF.